This T cell receptor (beta chain) was identified in a study of cytomegalovirus exposure and HLA in healthy donors. The germline V gene encodes CDR1 SQVTM and CDR2 ANQGSEA. V was clipped by 4 bases and J by 2 bases, with 12 bases between them. The CDR3 totals 13 residues. This table comes from immunoSEQ multiplex PCR, and its TCRdb copy is limited to in-frame clones, with some not included. The sample contains tens of thousands of clones, 90% to 96% of which appear only once. Sequencing was performed on PBMCs. This TCR was recovered from a man in his late teens or twenties in good health and CMV-seropositive. J is TRBJ2-7 and V is TRBV29-1; D is unclear. The CDR3 DNA sequence: TGCAGCGTTGGCGGCAGCCTAACCTACGAGCAGTACTTC. Translated: CSVGGSLTYEQYF.